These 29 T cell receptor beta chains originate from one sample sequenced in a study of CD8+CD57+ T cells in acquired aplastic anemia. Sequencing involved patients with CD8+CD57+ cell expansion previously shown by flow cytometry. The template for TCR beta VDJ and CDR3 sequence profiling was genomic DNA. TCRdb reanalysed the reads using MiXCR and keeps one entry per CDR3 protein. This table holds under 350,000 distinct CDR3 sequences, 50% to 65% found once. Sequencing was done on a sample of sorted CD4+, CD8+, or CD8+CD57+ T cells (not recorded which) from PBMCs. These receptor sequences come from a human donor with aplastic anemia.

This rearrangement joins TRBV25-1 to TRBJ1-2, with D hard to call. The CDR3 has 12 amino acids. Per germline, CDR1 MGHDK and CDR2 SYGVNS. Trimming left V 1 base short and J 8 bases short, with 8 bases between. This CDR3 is CASSEFPHGYTF. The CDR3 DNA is TGTGCCAGCAGTGAATTCCCCCACGGCTACACCTTC.

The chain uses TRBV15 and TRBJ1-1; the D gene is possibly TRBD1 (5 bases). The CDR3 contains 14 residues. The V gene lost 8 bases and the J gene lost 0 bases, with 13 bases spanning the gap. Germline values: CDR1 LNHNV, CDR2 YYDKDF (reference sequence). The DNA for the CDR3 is TGTGCCACCTCGGGGGGGATATTGAACACTGAAGCTTTCTTT. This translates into CATSGGILNTEAFF.

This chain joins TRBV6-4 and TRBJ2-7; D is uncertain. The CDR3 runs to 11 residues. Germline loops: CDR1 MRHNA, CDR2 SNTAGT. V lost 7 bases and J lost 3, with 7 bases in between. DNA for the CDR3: TGTGCCAGCACCTCGGGCTACGAGCAGTACTTC. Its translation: CASTSGYEQYF.

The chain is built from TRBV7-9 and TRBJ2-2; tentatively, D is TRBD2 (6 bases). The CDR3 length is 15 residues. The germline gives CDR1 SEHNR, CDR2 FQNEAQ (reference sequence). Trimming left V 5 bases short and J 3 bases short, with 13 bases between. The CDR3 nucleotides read TGTGCCAGCAGCCCACTGGCTAGCGACACCGGGGAGCTGTTTTTT. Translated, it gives CASSPLASDTGELFF.

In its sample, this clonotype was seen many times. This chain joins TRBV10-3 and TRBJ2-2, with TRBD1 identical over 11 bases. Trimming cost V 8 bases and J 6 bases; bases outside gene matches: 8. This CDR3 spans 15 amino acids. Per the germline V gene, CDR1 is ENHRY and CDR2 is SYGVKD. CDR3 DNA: TGTGCCATCGGAAACTCGGGACAGGGGGCCGGGGAGCTGTTTTTT. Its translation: CAIGNSGQGAGELFF.

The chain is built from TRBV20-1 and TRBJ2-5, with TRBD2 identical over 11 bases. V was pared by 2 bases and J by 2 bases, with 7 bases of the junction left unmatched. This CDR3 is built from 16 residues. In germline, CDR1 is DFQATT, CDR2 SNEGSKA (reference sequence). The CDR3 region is CSARTATSGEQETQYF. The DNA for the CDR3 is TGCAGTGCTAGAACAGCGACTAGCGGGGAGCAAGAGACCCAGTACTTC.

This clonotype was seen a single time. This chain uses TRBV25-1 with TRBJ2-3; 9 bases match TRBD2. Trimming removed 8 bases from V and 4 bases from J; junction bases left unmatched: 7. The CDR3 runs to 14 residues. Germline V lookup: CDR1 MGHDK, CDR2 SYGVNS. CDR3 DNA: TGTGCCAGCCGCGCCGGGACTAGCCCAGATACGCAGTATTTT. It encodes CASRAGTSPDTQYF.

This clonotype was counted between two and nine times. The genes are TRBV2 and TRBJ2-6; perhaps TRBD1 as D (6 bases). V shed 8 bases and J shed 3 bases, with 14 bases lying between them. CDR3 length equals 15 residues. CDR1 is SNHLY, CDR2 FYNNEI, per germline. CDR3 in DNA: TGTGCCAGCTCCCCAGGGGTGGGTGGGGCCAACGTCCTGACTTTC. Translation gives CASSPGVGGANVLTF.

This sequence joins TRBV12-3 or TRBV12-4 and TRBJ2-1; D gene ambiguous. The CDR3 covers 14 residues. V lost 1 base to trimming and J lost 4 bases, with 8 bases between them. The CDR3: CASSLEWIYNEQFF. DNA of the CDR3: TGTGCCAGCAGTTTAGAATGGATTTACAATGAGCAGTTCTTC.

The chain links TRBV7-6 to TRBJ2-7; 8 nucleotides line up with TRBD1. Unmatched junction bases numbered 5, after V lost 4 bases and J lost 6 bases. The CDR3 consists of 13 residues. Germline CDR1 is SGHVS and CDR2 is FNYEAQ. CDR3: CASSSRTGGEQYF. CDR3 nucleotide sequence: TGTGCCAGCAGCTCCCGTACAGGGGGCGAGCAGTACTTC.

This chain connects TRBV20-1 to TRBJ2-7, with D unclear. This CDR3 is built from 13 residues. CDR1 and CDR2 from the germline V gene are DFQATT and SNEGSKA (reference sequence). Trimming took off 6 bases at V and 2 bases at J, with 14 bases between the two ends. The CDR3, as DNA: TGCAGTGCCCCCCCGCCGAATCCCTACGAGCAGTACTTC. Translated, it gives CSAPPPNPYEQYF.

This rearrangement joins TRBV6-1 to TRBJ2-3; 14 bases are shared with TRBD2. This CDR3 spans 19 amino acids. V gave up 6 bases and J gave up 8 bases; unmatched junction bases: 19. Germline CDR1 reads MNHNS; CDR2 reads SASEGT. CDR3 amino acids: CASRGTSGGPLMGLGTQYF. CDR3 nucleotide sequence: TGTGCCAGCAGGGGGACTAGCGGGGGACCTCTCATGGGCTTAGGTACGCAGTATTTT.

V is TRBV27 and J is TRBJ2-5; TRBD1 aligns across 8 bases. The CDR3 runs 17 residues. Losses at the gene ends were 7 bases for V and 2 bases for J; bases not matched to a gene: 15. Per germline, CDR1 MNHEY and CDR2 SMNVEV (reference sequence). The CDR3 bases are TGTGCCAGCAAACCCAAACAGGGGGTGGCAGGGCAAGAGACCCAGTACTTC. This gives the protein CASKPKQGVAGQETQYF.

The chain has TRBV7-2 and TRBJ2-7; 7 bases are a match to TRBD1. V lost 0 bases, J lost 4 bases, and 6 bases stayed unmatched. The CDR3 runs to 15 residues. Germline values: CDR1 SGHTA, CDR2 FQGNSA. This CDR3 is CASSLAWTGSYEQYF. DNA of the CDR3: TGTGCCAGCAGCTTAGCCTGGACAGGATCATACGAGCAGTACTTC. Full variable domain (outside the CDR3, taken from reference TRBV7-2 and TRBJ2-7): GAGVSQSPSNKVTEKGKDVELRCDPISGHTALYWYRQSLGQGLEFLIYFQGNSAPDKSGLPSDRFSAERTGGSVSTLTIQRTQQEDSAVYLCASSLAWTGSYEQYFGPGTRLTVT.

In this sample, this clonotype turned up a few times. CDR3 sequence: CATSDGSRGREETQYF. As DNA, the CDR3 is TGTGCCACCAGTGATGGGTCTCGGGGCAGGGAAGAGACCCAGTACTTC. The chain couples TRBV24-1 to TRBJ2-5; D may be TRBD1 or TRBD2 (5 bases each). The CDR3 has 16 residues. V dropped 3 bases and J dropped 3 bases, with 16 bases sitting between them. Germline-derived CDR1 and CDR2 are KGHDR and SFDVKD.

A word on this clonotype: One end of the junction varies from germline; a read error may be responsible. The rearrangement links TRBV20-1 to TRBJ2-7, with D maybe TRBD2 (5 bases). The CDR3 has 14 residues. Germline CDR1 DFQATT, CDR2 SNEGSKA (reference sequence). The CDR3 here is CGARLRGYAYEQYF. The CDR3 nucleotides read TGCGGTGCTAGATTACGGGGTTATGCTTACGAGCAGTACTTC.

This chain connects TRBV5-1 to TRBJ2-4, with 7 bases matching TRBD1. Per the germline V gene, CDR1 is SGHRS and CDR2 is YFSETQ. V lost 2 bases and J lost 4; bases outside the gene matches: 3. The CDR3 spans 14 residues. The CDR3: CASSFGTAKNIQYF. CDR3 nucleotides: TGCGCCAGCAGCTTCGGGACAGCTAAAAACATTCAGTACTTC.

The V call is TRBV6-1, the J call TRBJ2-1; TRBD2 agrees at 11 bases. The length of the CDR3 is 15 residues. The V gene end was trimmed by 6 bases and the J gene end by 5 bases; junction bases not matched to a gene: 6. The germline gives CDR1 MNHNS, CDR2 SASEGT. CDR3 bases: TGTGCCAGCAGCGTTAGCGGGAGGGCCAACAATGAGCAGTTCTTC. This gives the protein CASSVSGRANNEQFF.

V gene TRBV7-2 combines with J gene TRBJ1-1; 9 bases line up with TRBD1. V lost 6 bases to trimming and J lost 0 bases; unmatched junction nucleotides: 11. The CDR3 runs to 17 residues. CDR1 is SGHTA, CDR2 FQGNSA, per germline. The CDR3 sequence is CASSFGGTGYMNTEAFF. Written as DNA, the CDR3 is TGTGCCAGCAGTTTCGGCGGGACAGGGTACATGAACACTGAAGCTTTCTTT. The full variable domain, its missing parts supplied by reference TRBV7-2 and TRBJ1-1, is GAGVSQSPSNKVTEKGKDVELRCDPISGHTALYWYRQSLGQGLEFLIYFQGNSAPDKSGLPSDRFSAERTGGSVSTLTIQRTQQEDSAVYLCASSFGGTGYMNTEAFFGQGTRLTVV.

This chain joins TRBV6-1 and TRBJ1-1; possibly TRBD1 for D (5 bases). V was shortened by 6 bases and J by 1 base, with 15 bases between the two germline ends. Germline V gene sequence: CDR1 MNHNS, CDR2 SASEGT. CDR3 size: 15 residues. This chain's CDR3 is CASSQNRGGNTEAFF. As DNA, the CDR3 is TGTGCCAGCAGCCAAAATAGGGGCGGGAACACTGAAGCTTTCTTT.

The CDR3 DNA reads as TGTGCCAGCACCGGGGGGCGGGGCTTGACCTACGAGCAGTACTTC. As protein: CASTGGRGLTYEQYF. This chain uses TRBV5-6 with TRBJ2-7; tentatively, D is TRBD2 (7 bases). V lost 6 bases and J 2 bases, leaving 18 bases between the germline ends. The length of the CDR3 is 15 residues. Germline assignment: CDR1 SGHDT and CDR2 YYEEEE.

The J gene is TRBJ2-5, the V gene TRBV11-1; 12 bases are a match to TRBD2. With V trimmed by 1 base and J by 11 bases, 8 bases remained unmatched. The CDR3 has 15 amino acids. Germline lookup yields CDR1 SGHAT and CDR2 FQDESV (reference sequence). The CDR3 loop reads CASSLGTSGTELQYF. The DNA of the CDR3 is TGTGCCAGCAGCTTAGGGACTAGCGGGACTGAGCTGCAGTACTTC.

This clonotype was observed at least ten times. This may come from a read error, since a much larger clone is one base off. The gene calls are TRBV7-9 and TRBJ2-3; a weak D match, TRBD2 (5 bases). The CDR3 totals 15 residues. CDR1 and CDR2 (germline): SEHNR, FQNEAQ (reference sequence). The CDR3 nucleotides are TGTGCCGGCAGACCCACTAGTGCTAGCACAGATACGCAGTATTTT. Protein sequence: CAGRPTSASTDTQYF.

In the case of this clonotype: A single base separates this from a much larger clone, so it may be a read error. The DNA of the CDR3 is TGTGCCAGCTCACCCCCTTCGACAGCAGATAGGCAGTATTTT. It specifies CASSPPSTADRQYF. The chain recombines TRBV18 with TRBJ2-3; D is possibly TRBD1 (5 bases). The CDR3 length is 14 residues. The V gene's germline CDR1 is KGHSH and CDR2 LQKENI.

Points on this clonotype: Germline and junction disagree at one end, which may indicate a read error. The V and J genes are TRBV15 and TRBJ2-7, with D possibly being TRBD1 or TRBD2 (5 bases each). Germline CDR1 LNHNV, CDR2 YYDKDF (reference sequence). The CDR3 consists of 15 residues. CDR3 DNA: TGTGCCACCAGCAGAGATAGAGGGGAACTCTACGTGCAGTACTTC. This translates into CATSRDRGELYVQYF.

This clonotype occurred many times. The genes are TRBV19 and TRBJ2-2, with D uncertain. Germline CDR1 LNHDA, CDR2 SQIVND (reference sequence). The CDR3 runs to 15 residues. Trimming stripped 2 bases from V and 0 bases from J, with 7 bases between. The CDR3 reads CASSITVTNTGELFF. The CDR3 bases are TGTGCCAGTAGTATAACAGTGACGAACACCGGGGAGCTGTTTTTT.

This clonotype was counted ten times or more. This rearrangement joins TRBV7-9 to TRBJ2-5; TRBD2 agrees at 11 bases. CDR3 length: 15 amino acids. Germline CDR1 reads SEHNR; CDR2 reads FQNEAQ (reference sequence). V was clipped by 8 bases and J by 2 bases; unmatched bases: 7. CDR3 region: CASRLAGGGQETQYF. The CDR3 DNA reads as TGTGCCAGCCGGCTAGCGGGAGGAGGTCAAGAGACCCAGTACTTC.

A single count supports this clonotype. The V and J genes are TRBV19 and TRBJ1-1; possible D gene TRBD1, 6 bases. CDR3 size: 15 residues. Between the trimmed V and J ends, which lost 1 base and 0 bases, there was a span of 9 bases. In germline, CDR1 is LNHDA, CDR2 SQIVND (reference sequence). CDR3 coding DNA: TGTGCCAGTAGTATAGGGGGGCGGGTGAACACTGAAGCTTTCTTT. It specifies CASSIGGRVNTEAFF. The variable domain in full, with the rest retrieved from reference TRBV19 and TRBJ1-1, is DGGITQSPKYLFRKEGQNVTLSCEQNLNHDAMYWYRQDPGQGLRLIYYSQIVNDFQKGDIAEGYSVSREKKESFPLTVTSAQKNPTAFYLCASSIGGRVNTEAFFGQGTRLTVV.

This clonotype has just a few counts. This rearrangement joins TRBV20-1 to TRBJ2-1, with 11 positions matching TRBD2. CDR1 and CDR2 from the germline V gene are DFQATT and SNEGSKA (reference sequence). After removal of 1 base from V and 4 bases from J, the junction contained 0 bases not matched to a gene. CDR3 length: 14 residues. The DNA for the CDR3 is TGCAGTGCTAGAGGACTAGCGGGGTACAATGAGCAGTTCTTC. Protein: CSARGLAGYNEQFF.